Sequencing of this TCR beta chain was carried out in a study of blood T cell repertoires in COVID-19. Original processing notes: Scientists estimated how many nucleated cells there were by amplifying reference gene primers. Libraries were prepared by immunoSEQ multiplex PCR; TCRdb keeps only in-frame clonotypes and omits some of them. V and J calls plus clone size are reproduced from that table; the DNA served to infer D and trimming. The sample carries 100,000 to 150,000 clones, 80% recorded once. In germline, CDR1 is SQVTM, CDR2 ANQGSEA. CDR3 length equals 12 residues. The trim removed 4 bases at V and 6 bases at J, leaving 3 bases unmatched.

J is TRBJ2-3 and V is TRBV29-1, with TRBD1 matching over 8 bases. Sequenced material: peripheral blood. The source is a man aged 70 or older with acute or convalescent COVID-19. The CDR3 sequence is CSVGTGMDTQYF. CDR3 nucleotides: TGCAGCGTTGGGACAGGGATGGATACGCAGTATTTT.